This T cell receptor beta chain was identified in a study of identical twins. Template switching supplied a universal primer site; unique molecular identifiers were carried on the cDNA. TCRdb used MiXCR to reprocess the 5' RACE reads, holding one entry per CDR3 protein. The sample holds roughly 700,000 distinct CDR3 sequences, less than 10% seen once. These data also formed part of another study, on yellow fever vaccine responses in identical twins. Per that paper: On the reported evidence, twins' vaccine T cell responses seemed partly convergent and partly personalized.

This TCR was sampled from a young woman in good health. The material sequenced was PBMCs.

CDR3 nucleotide sequence: TGCGCCAGCAGCTCCCTACAGGGAAACACCGGGGAGCTGTTTTTT. Its protein is CASSSLQGNTGELFF. The J gene is TRBJ2-2, the V gene TRBV5-1, with D tentatively TRBD1 (6 bases). The germline V and J ends were trimmed by 3 bases and 2 bases, with 11 bases remaining between them. Germline CDR1 is SGHRS and CDR2 is YFSETQ. The CDR3 consists of 15 residues. The full variable domain, in which reference TRBV5-1 and TRBJ2-2 provide the parts outside the CDR3, is KAGVTQTPRYLIKTRGQQVTLSCSPISGHRSVSWYQQTPGQGLQFLFEYFSETQRNKGNFPGRFSGRQFSNSRSEMNVSTLELGDSALYLCASSSLQGNTGELFFGEGSRLTVL.